The present T cell receptor (beta chain) was sequenced within a study of graft-versus-host responses after intestinal transplantation (dated by TCRdb to the early 2020s). As for the study more broadly: The transplants that recipients got were multivisceral, liver-intestinal, or isolated intestinal. A cohort of under 30 intestinal transplant recipients, including one retransplant, was enrolled, and 3 patients lacking pretransplant specimens were excluded. To identify alloreactive clones, pre-transplant mixed lymphocyte reaction products were sequenced and then compared with unstimulated pre-transplant donor and recipient T cells. A peak of at least 4% donor T cells among recipient peripheral blood mononuclear cells was the definition used for donor T cell macrochimerism. Instead of going to the commercial service, samples from a few later patients were sequenced in-house on an Illumina MiSeq and processed with MiXCR. Bulk TCR-beta CDR3 sequencing was used to track graft-versus-host and host-versus-graft alloreactive T cell clones in the graft, circulation and bone marrow after intestinal transplantation. Anti-thymocyte globulin induction was given to all recipients, followed by maintenance tacrolimus and steroids for around three years.

As concerns this clone: Its antigen is not yet known. Base qualities were left out, and no much larger clone turns up one base away.

The paper as a whole reports these results and caveats: High GvH to HvG T cell clonal ratios were observed in the allografts of patients with donor T cell macrochimerism. Early after transplant, declines in HvG clones were associated with peak levels of circulating GvH clones. The conclusions were limited by the relatively low number and heterogeneity of the intestinal transplant patients. GvH clones were detected in recipient bone marrow, and some appeared earlier in ileal mucosa or blood, consistent with an intestinal mucosal origin.

Taken from the germline V gene, the CDR1 and CDR2 loops are ENHRY and SYGVKD. Relative to germline, V is missing 3 bases and J is missing 3 bases, with 14 bases of the junction outside any gene match. The CDR3 goes from the cysteine to the phenylalanine over 18 residues. Here the CDR3 DNA is all that survives: 54 bases in frame from base 1. In the paper's terms, the time point label means: cells obtained before transplantation from donor or recipient. CD3+CD4+ and CD3+CD8+ populations were FACS-sorted from unstimulated pre-transplant donor and recipient cells taken from spleen or lymph nodes. To prepare the library, the immunoSEQ multiplex PCR assay was applied. In most patients, genomic DNA was isolated using the Qiagen DNeasy Blood and Tissue Kit and sent frozen to Adaptive Biotechnologies for TCR sequencing. Adaptive Biotechnologies carried out high-throughput TCR-beta CDR3 sequencing of genomic DNA for most patients. Per the original workflow: TCR sequencing data were retrieved from Adaptive's ImmunoSEQ software for 15 to 20 patients, whereas three other patients were processed with MiXCR and VDJtools. CD4 versus CD8 sorting errors were corrected by removing sequences found in both subsets at a frequency ratio below 5:1. CDR3 nucleotide sequences shared between donor and recipient were removed because their origin could not be assigned. To count as alloreactive, a clone needed at least 2-fold expansion over unstimulated cells and a minimum CFSE-low frequency of 0.002% (template counts) or 0.001% (read counts). A clone was considered mappable if detected in the sequenced pre-transplant spleen, lymph node, or MLR CFSE-low populations of the donor or recipient. Cumulative frequency of alloreactive clones was calculated as a percentage of all sequences weighted by copy number. The immuneACCESS repertoire file appears here via TCRdb, limited to in-frame rearrangements. These files lack a portion of the clones; in checked studies, under half of the deficit traces to unresolved V genes, and the cause of the others is not known. That table is the source of V, J and clone size, and D and trimming were worked out from the DNA. The sample table records more than 95,000 clones; about 93% of these occur just once. Around 0.18% of the sample comes from the top ten.

The sequenced sample was unstimulated CD4+ T cells sorted from spleen or lymph node cells, obtained before intestinal transplant. This clonotype was sampled from a human donor who received an intestinal transplant. This sequence uses TRBV10-3 and TRBJ2-5; 9 central nucleotides agree with TRBD2. In nucleotide form, the sequence is TGTGCCATCAGTGATACCCAAATAGCGGGGGCGTTAAAAGAGACCCAGTACTTC. Translated, it gives CAISDTQIAGALKETQYF.